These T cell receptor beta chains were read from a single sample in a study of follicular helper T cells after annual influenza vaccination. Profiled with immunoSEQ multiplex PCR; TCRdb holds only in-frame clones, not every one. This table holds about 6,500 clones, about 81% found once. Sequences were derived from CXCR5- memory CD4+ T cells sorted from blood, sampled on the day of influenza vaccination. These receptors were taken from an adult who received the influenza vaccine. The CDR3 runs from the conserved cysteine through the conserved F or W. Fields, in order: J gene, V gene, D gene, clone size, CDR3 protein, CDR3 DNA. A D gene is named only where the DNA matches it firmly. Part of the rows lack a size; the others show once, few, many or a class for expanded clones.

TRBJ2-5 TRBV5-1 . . CASSLEETQYF TGCGCCAGCAGCTTGGAAGAGACCCAGTACTTC
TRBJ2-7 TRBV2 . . CASSDLGYEQYF TGTGCCAGCAGTGACCTGGGTTACGAGCAGTACTTC
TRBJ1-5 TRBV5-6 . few CASSFYRAGQPQHF TGTGCCAGCAGCTTTTACAGGGCGGGACAGCCCCAGCATTTT
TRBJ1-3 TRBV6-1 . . CASSEYQGTQNTIYF TGTGCCAGCAGTGAATATCAGGGAACCCAAAACACCATATATTTT
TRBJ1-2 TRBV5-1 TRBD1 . CASSHPGQGFNGYTF TGCGCCAGCAGCCACCCGGGACAGGGATTTAATGGCTACACCTTC
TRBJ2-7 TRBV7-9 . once CASSSADEQYF TGTGCCAGCAGCTCGGCAGACGAGCAGTACTTC
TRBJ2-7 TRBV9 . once CASSAGVAYEQYF TGTGCCAGCAGCGCGGGGGTCGCCTACGAGCAGTACTTC
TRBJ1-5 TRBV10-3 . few CAISAATDQPQHF TGTGCCATCAGTGCCGCGACAGATCAGCCCCAGCATTTT
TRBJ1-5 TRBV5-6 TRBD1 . CASSRRTGGAGNQPQHF TGTGCCAGCAGCAGAAGGACAGGGGGCGCCGGCAATCAGCCCCAGCATTTT
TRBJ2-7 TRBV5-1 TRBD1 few CASSRDRLTYEQYF TGCGCCAGCAGCAGGGACAGGTTAACCTACGAGCAGTACTTC
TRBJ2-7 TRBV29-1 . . CSVDPGTSGEQYF TGCAGCGTTGACCCCGGGACTTCGGGGGAGCAGTACTTC
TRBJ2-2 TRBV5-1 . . CASSLLVTPNTGELFF TGCGCCAGCAGCTTGTTGGTGACTCCGAACACCGGGGAGCTGTTTTTT
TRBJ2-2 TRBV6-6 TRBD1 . CASDRGYTGELFF TGTGCCAGCGACAGGGGTTACACCGGGGAGCTGTTTTTT
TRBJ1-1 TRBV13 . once CASSSGEVNTEAFF TGTGCCAGCAGCTCAGGGGAAGTTAACACTGAAGCTTTCTTT
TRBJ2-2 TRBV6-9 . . CASSYNSYTGELFF TGTGCCAGCAGTTACAACAGCTACACCGGGGAGCTGTTTTTT
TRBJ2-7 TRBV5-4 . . CASSLEAGPNEQYF TGTGCCAGCAGCTTGGAGGCCGGCCCCAACGAGCAGTACTTC
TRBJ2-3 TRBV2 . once CASSERPTDTQYF TGTGCCAGCAGTGAAAGGCCCACAGATACGCAGTATTTT
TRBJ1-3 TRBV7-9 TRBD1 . CASSPRTGPSGNTIYF TGTGCCAGCAGCCCACGGACAGGCCCCTCTGGAAACACCATATATTTT
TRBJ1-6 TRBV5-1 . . CASSPESSYNSPLHF TGCGCCAGCAGCCCCGAGAGCTCCTATAATTCACCCCTCCACTTT
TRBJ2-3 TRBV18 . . CASSGAFGLDTQYF TGTGCCAGCTCGGGGGCTTTTGGACTTGATACGCAGTATTTT
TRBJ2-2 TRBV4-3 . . CASSQEAGGIGELFF TGCGCCAGCAGCCAAGAGGCAGGGGGGATCGGGGAGCTGTTTTTT
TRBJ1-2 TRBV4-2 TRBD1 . CASSQDQGGYGYTF TGTGCCAGCAGCCAAGATCAGGGGGGCTATGGCTACACCTTC
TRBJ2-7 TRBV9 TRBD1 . CASSVTGGSYEQYF TGTGCCAGCAGCGTCACAGGGGGTTCATACGAGCAGTACTTC
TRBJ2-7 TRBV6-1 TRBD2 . CASSGPGLAGVRSYEQYF TGTGCCAGCAGTGGGCCGGGACTAGCGGGGGTCCGCTCCTACGAGCAGTACTTC
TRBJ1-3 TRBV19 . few CASSPLRGSGNTIYF TGTGCCAGTAGTCCCCTGAGGGGATCTGGAAACACCATATATTTT
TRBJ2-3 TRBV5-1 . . CASSLVQGQLSTDTQYF TGCGCCAGCAGCTTGGTGCAGGGTCAACTTAGCACAGATACGCAGTATTTT
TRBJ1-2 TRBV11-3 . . CASGQWGIFYGYTF TGTGCCAGCGGACAATGGGGCATCTTCTATGGCTACACCTTC
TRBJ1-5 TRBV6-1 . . CASSATDEQPQHF TGTGCCAGCAGTGCCACTGACGAGCAGCCCCAGCATTTT
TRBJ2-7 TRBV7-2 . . CASSISRDNYEQYF TGTGCCAGCAGCATTTCCCGGGACAACTACGAGCAGTACTTC
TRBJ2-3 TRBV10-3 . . CAIGPADTQYF TGTGCCATAGGACCGGCGGATACGCAGTATTTT
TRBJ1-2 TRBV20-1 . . CSATYVGYAF TGCAGTGCCACGTATGTGGGCTACGCCTTC
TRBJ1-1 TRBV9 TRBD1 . CASSVGTGVGLNTEAFF TGTGCCAGCAGCGTAGGGACAGGGGTGGGGTTGAACACTGAAGCTTTCTTT
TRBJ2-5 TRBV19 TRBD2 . CASRGASGGSRETQYF TGTGCCAGTAGGGGGGCTAGCGGGGGGAGCAGAGAGACCCAGTACTTC
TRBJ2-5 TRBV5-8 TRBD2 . CASSPTGTKAETQYF TGTGCCAGCAGCCCTACCGGGACTAAGGCGGAGACCCAGTACTTC
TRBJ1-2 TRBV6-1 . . CASSPTEGSNYGYTF TGTGCCAGCAGTCCCACGGAGGGATCTAACTATGGCTACACCTTC
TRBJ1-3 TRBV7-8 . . CASSYHSLSGNTIYF TGTGCCAGCAGCTACCACAGCCTCTCTGGAAACACCATATATTTT
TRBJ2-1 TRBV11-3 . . CASSLRDTTYNEQFF TGTGCCAGCAGCTTAAGAGACACTACCTACAATGAGCAGTTCTTC
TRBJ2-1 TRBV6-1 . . CASSEVFGGKFF TGTGCCAGCAGTGAAGTTTTCGGAGGGAAGTTCTTC
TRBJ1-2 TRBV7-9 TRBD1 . CASSLEKPGRTGVPYGYTF TGTGCCAGCAGCTTAGAGAAGCCCGGTAGGACAGGGGTCCCCTATGGCTACACCTTC
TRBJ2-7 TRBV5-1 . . CASSLGGGAVSYEQYF TGCGCCAGCAGCTTGGGTGGCGGGGCAGTGTCCTACGAGCAGTACTTC
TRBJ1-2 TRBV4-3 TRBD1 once CASSQVKATRGQGVSYGYTF TGCGCCAGCAGCCAAGTCAAAGCTACCCGTGGACAGGGAGTTTCTTATGGCTACACCTTC
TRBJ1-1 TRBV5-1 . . CASSLGGGTEAFF TGCGCCAGCAGCCTTGGAGGGGGCACTGAAGCTTTCTTT